One sample yielded the 8 T cell receptor beta chains listed below, sequenced in a study of early T cells in non-severe SARS-CoV-2 infection. MiXCR, run by TCRdb on the 5' RACE reads, gives a single entry per CDR3 protein. Of 55,000 to 65,000 distinct CDR3 sequences in the sample, less than 14% were seen once. The sample comprised whole blood. These receptors were collected from an adult who was a healthcare worker with PCR-confirmed SARS-CoV-2 infection or an uninfected control (not recorded which).

The V and J genes are TRBV6-1 and TRBJ1-2, with a weak D call TRBD1 (6 bases). This CDR3 spans 15 amino acids. Per the germline V gene, CDR1 is MNHNS and CDR2 is SASEGT. V dropped 5 bases and J dropped 5 bases, with 18 bases sitting between them. The CDR3 DNA reads as TGTGCCAGCAGTATGACTACAGGGAGAGAATATGGCTACACCTTC. This codes for CASSMTTGREYGYTF.

This clonotype was counted ten times or more. This chain uses TRBV19 with TRBJ2-3; tentatively, D is TRBD2 (6 bases). This CDR3 is 16 amino acids long. Trimming shortened V by 5 bases and J by 2 bases, and 17 bases separated the two germline ends. From germline, CDR1 is LNHDA and CDR2 SQIVND (reference sequence). CDR3 coding DNA: TGTGCCAGTAGTGGGGAGGAAGAGTGGGACACAGATACGCAGTATTTT. Protein product: CASSGEEEWDTDTQYF. Variable domain in full (rest from reference TRBV19 and TRBJ2-3): DGGITQSPKYLFRKEGQNVTLSCEQNLNHDAMYWYRQDPGQGLRLIYYSQIVNDFQKGDIAEGYSVSREKKESFPLTVTSAQKNPTAFYLCASSGEEEWDTDTQYFGPGTRLTVL.

This clonotype was seen more than once but under ten times. The V call is TRBV11-2, the J call TRBJ2-3; 8 nucleotides line up with TRBD2. The CDR3 has 15 residues. The germline gives CDR1 SGHAT, CDR2 FQNNGV. Trimming cost V 3 bases and J 4 bases; bases outside gene matches: 6. CDR3 DNA sequence: TGTGCCAGCAGCTTTTGGGGCGGGGGGCCAGATACGCAGTATTTT. Its protein product is CASSFWGGGPDTQYF. Filled out from reference TRBV11-2 and TRBJ2-3, the complete variable domain reads EAGVAQSPRYKIIEKRQSVAFWCNPISGHATLYWYQQILGQGPKLLIQFQNNGVVDDSQLPKDRFSAERLKGVDSTLKIQPAKLEDSAVYLCASSFWGGGPDTQYFGPGTRLTVL.

The chain links TRBV7-9 to TRBJ2-4; D is unresolved. The CDR3 runs 14 residues. From germline, CDR1 is SEHNR and CDR2 FQNEAQ (reference sequence). Trimming took 5 bases from V and 3 from J, leaving 11 bases between them. In nucleotides, the CDR3 is TGTGCCAGCAGCGCTCCAAAGGGCAAAAACATTCAGTACTTC. This sequence encodes CASSAPKGKNIQYF.

This clonotype was recorded at least ten times. The chain couples TRBV11-2 to TRBJ2-7, with 7 bases fitting TRBD1. V lost 5 bases to trimming and J lost 6 bases; unmatched junction nucleotides: 10. The length of the CDR3 is 14 residues. Germline lookup yields CDR1 SGHAT and CDR2 FQNNGV. The CDR3 sequence: CASSRRQGMGEQYF. For the CDR3, the DNA is TGTGCCAGCAGCCGCCGACAGGGAATGGGCGAGCAGTACTTC.

This chain connects TRBV5-4 to TRBJ1-3; no firm D call. There are 13 residues in the CDR3. CDR1 SGHNT and CDR2 YYREEE come from the germline V gene (reference sequence). V lost 0 bases to trimming and J lost 2 bases, with 3 bases between them. The CDR3 region has the DNA TGTGCCAGCAGCTTGGCCACTGGAAACACCATATATTTT. As protein: CASSLATGNTIYF.

The V gene is TRBV5-1, the J gene TRBJ2-5, with 8 bases fitting TRBD2. Germline CDR1 is SGHRS and CDR2 is YFSETQ. The CDR3 loop spans 15 amino acids. The ends lost 0 bases at V and 2 bases at J; junction bases unmatched: 3. CDR3 DNA sequence: TGCGCCAGCAGCTTGGACGGGACTAGTCAAGAGACCCAGTACTTC. This encodes CASSLDGTSQETQYF.

This clonotype was detected only a few times. CDR3 bases: TGCGCCAGCAGTGGCGACAGGGCCGGCTCTGGAAACACCATATATTTT. The encoded protein is CASSGDRAGSGNTIYF. The chain carries TRBV10-2 and TRBJ1-3, with TRBD1 identical over 7 bases. V was pared by 4 bases and J by 0 bases, with 6 bases of the junction left unmatched. The germline V gene encodes CDR1 WSHSY and CDR2 SAAADI. The CDR3 is made up of 16 amino acids.